This T cell receptor beta chain was captured in a study of T cells in localized non-small cell lung cancer. Study-wide points: Uninvolved adjacent lung had higher T cell clonality than tumor and all other tissues. Appearances in adjacent lung were noted for a median approximately 50 of the top 100 tumor clones.

About this clone: Antigen unknown.

The assay was immunoSEQ multiplex PCR, and TCRdb's table has in-frame clones only and misses some. The table has 29,000 or so clones, more than 70% seen once. The TCR comes from a female donor older than 55 with stage III squamous cell lung carcinoma. Sequenced here: peripheral blood, sampled before any cancer treatment.

The CDR3 nucleotides read TGTGCCAGCAGTGAGGCAGCTATGAGGGGGTTCTTC. Its protein product is CASSEAAMRGFF. The chain joins TRBV6-5 to TRBJ2-1, with D possibly being TRBD1 or TRBD2 (5 bases each). This CDR3 is built from 12 residues. Germline loops: CDR1 MNHEY, CDR2 SVGAGI. V was shortened by 5 bases and J by 15 bases, with 17 bases between the two germline ends.